Listed here is a single TCR beta chain. Its antigen remains unidentified. From the reads, TCRdb called clonotypes with MiXCR, one entry per CDR3 protein. The sample includes about 360,000 distinct CDR3 sequences, around a third of them seen just once. This entry comes from a study of T cell repertoires in cytomegalovirus infection. The study, taken as a whole, reports: HLA-C-restricted CMV clonotypes gave the most frequent clonotype in two of eight donors.

The length of the CDR3 is 15 residues. The ends were cut back, 1 base at V and 7 bases at J, with 14 bases in the middle. Germline V gene lookup returns CDR1 MGHRA and CDR2 YSYEKL. The genes are TRBV4-1 and TRBJ1-5; D gene unclear. The TCR comes from a human donor in good health (CMV status not recorded). Some clones in this sample may be carry-over from other donors' samples. Source: cultured PBMCs, taken from culture after CMV antigen stimulation. In DNA, the CDR3 is TGCGCCAGCAGCCAAGTGGGCCGGGAGTGGCAGCCCCAGCATTTT. It translates to CASSQVGREWQPQHF.